This T cell receptor (beta chain) was retrieved from a study of shared clonotypes between healthy human individuals (dated by TCRdb to the early 2020s). Describing the broader study: The cohort comprised a couple of women and a few men aged 18 to 49 years. For each donor, CD4 naive and CD4 memory were each run on three plates, CD8 naive on two plates, and CD8 memory on one plate. The study deeply sequenced blood TCR repertoires of five healthy adults to estimate repertoire size and the extent of clonotype sharing between individuals. To increase sequencing depth and limit assay-specific biases, TCR repertoire library preparation and sequencing were carried out by different laboratories using diverse techniques. Per donor, leukapheresis produced somewhere between about 0.9 and 10 billion PBMCs. The research as a whole found: Rarefaction of sorted-subset datasets indicated incomplete sequencing despite the large sequencing depth. Pairwise subsampling led to the expectation that sequencing depth would affect the degree of clonotype sharing among donors. Sampling was restricted to blood, and TCR repertoires in tissues likely differ from the TCR repertoires found in blood. Naive subsets generally had larger estimated clonotype richness than memory subsets did. When a handful of donors were compared, the shared fraction of clonotypes was around 5% for naive CD4, about 4% for naive CD8, 2.3% for memory CD4, and around 0.4% for memory CD8. Compared with non-shared clonotypes, the clonotypes found in all four sorted-subset donors had higher generation probabilities. Because the study included only a small number of donors, the genetic and exposure-history diversity represented was limited.

A word on this clone: Its target antigen remains unknown. Base qualities were left out, and no much larger clone turns up one base away.

TCR CDR3 regions were amplified from genomic DNA by multiplex PCR using the deep immunoSEQ assay. Extracted genomic DNA from each cell subset was spread evenly across all wells of several immunoSEQ 96-well plates, with each plate serving as a replicate. For sorted subsets, about 200 ng genomic DNA, equal to some 28,000 T cell genomes, was loaded into each replicate PCR. Purified libraries were measured with a Qubit 3.0 fluorometer, size-checked on a Bioanalyzer 2100, and measured again with the KAPA Library Quantification kit. A separate single-read 150-cycle Illumina NextSeq 550 flow cell was used to sequence each immunoSEQ 96-well plate. As for the original processing: Because only junctional sequences without quality scores were contained in the immunoSEQ output, filtering matching that applied to full-length reads could not be performed. Sequences were annotated with PyIR, a Python wrapper for IgBLAST v1.9, and V/J genes and CDR3 were assigned using IMGT germline references. Reads with weak V/J assignments (E-value above 1e-6), missing CDR3, stop codons, out-of-frame junctions, or ambiguous translated residues were removed. V3J clonotypes were defined by identical inferred V gene, J gene, and CDR3 amino acid sequence. Percentage overlap between repertoires was calculated by dividing the number of shared unique clonotypes by the size of the smaller repertoire. Repertoire richness was assessed with RTK rarefaction, the Chao1 estimator, and Recon v2.1 estimates of unobserved clonotypes. For all TCRbeta clonotypes obtained by the gDNA method from four donors, generation probabilities were computed with OLGA. TCRdb's version of the immuneACCESS table is confined to in-frame rearrangements and falls short of the full clone set. An unresolved V gene accounts for under half of the shortfall where checked; the remainder is of unknown origin. V, J and clone size were drawn from that table, and D and trimming were deduced from the DNA. This sample lists approximately 620,000 clones; roughly 97% were detected once. Approximately 0.057% of the sample is in the top ten clones.

From the germline V gene, CDR1 is SGHRS and CDR2 is YFSETQ. The CDR3 has 15 amino acids, counting the end cysteine and phenylalanine. Only the CDR3 portion is preserved as DNA: 45 bases, with reading frame beginning at the first base. The V and J ends are trimmed by 4 bases and 1 base, leaving 12 bases between them. Healthy HIV-negative adults with no recently reported acute infections or vaccinations were included as donors. Only Caucasian adults living in Nashville, Tennessee, USA were represented among the donors. CD4+ T cells were enriched by magnetic negative selection, after which naive cells were positively selected on CD45RA and the negative fraction was taken as the memory subset. Blood was collected by leukapheresis, and PBMCs were isolated by Ficoll-Histopaque density gradient centrifugation and then cryopreserved in liquid nitrogen vapor phase. Purity and quantity of every magnetically sorted T cell population were checked by analytical flow cytometry. Each sorted fraction had its genomic DNA isolated and then quantified by UV absorbance on a Nanodrop 2000c.

The sequenced sample was naive CD4+ T cells sorted from blood. This specimen's cell subset or site label, interpreted: CD45RA+ positively selected. The receptor was isolated from a woman in her 30s in good health. The rearrangement joined TRBV5-1 to TRBJ2-1; TRBD1 is a possible D gene, resting on 5 matching bases. The nucleotide sequence reads TGCGCCAGCAGCCCCAGACAGAAGTCCTACAATGAGCAGTTCTTC. This yields the protein CASSPRQKSYNEQFF.